This entry lists 12 T cell receptor beta chains sequenced from one sample in a study of cytomegalovirus exposure and HLA in healthy donors. The PCR contained 60 Vbeta and 13 Jbeta primers. Sequenced by immunoSEQ multiplex PCR; TCRdb stores in-frame clones only, minus some. The repertoire consists of fewer than 250,000 clones, with approximately 80% occurring once and the leading ten covering 1.3% to 1.5%. The specimen sequenced was PBMCs. Receptor source: a girl aged 10 to 17 in good health and CMV-seronegative.

The chain recombines TRBV28 with TRBJ1-2; TRBD1 matches 8 bases. Germline loops: CDR1 MDHEN, CDR2 SYDVKM. The CDR3 has 16 residues. V shed 5 bases, J shed 0 bases, and the junction held 8 bases outside the gene matches. CDR3 sequence reads: CASSDRTGRPNYGYTF. In nucleotides, the CDR3 is TGTGCCAGCAGTGATCGGACAGGGCGACCTAACTATGGCTACACCTTC.

This chain uses TRBV6-1 with TRBJ2-1, with 8 bases lining up with TRBD1. Trimming cost V 3 bases and J 8 bases; bases outside gene matches: 9. The germline gives CDR1 MNHNS, CDR2 SASEGT. The CDR3 sequence is 15 residues long. The CDR3 here is CASSDFWQGAYEQFF. Here the CDR3 DNA reads TGTGCCAGCAGTGACTTTTGGCAGGGGGCTTATGAGCAGTTCTTC.

This clone was counted a few times. The V gene is TRBV30, the J gene TRBJ1-1; D call uncertain. V was shortened by 4 bases and J by 6 bases, with 9 bases between the two germline ends. This CDR3 has 11 amino acids. Germline V gene sequence: CDR1 GTSNPN, CDR2 SVGIG (reference sequence). DNA for the CDR3: TGTGCCTGGATGCGGGGTTCTGAAGCTTTCTTT. Encoded protein: CAWMRGSEAFF.

A single count supports this clone. The gene calls are TRBV2 and TRBJ1-2; TRBD1 agrees at 7 bases. This CDR3 comprises 15 residues. Unmatched junction bases numbered 9, after V lost 6 bases and J lost 2 bases. Germline V lookup: CDR1 SNHLY, CDR2 FYNNEI. The CDR3 DNA sequence: TGTGCCAGCAGACGGGCAGGGGGAAGGAACTATGGCTACACCTTC. It translates to CASRRAGGRNYGYTF. Drawing the rest from reference TRBV2 and TRBJ1-2, the complete variable domain is EPEVTQTPSHQVTQMGQEVILRCVPISNHLYFYWYRQILGQKVEFLVSFYNNEISEKSEIFDDQFSVERPDGSNFTLKIRSTKLEDSAMYFCASRRAGGRNYGYTFGSGTRLTVV.

The CDR3 here is CASSPPGSSGNTIYF. In DNA form, the CDR3 reads TGTGCCAGCAGTCCCCCGGGATCCTCTGGAAACACCATATATTTT. The J gene is TRBJ1-3, the V gene TRBV28; D uncertain. The CDR3 extends over 15 amino acids. Germline V CDR1 and CDR2: MDHEN, SYDVKM. The ends were cut back, 5 bases at V and 0 bases at J, with 11 bases in the middle.

The chain combines TRBV7-6 with TRBJ2-3; D is unresolved. V lost 5 bases to trimming and J lost 4 bases, with 13 bases between them. Germline-derived CDR1 and CDR2 are SGHVS and FNYEAQ. CDR3 length: 14 amino acids. CDR3 in DNA: TGTGCCAGCAGCCTCCGGGTAGCCCCAGATACGCAGTATTTT. It codes for CASSLRVAPDTQYF.

This clone was counted a few times. The chain carries TRBV15 and TRBJ2-1, with 11 bases fitting TRBD2. This CDR3 spans 15 amino acids. CDR1 LNHNV and CDR2 YYDKDF come from the germline V gene (reference sequence). Trimming cost V 4 bases and J 4 bases; bases outside gene matches: 3. CDR3 loop: CATSKTSGGYNEQFF. DNA of the CDR3: TGTGCCACCAGCAAAACTAGCGGGGGTTACAATGAGCAGTTCTTC.

This clone was seen just once. The rearrangement links TRBV5-8 to TRBJ2-1; 7 nucleotides match TRBD1. This CDR3 region has 18 residues. Trimming took 0 bases from V and 10 from J; bases not matched to a gene: 19. From germline, CDR1 is SGHTS and CDR2 YDEGEE. The CDR3 sequence: CASSLARGHTGAVKEQFF. The CDR3 nucleotides are TGTGCCAGCAGCTTGGCGAGGGGGCACACCGGGGCTGTCAAGGAGCAGTTCTTC.

This clone was counted between two and nine times. The chain has TRBV19 and TRBJ2-5, with 7 nucleotides matching TRBD2. V was pared by 1 base and J by 1 base, with 9 bases of the junction left unmatched. The germline V gene has CDR1 LNHDA and CDR2 SQIVND (reference sequence). CDR3 length: 17 amino acids. The CDR3 protein is CASSIGRQRGSQETQYF. The CDR3 DNA sequence: TGTGCCAGTAGTATAGGTCGCCAGCGGGGAAGCCAAGAGACCCAGTACTTC.

The chain links TRBV10-3 to TRBJ2-7; 14 bases fit TRBD2. The CDR3 runs to 16 residues. CDR1 is ENHRY and CDR2 is SYGVKD in the germline V gene. The ends lost 6 bases at V and 1 base at J; junction bases unmatched: 5. For the CDR3, the DNA is TGTGCCATCAGAGGGACTAGCGGGAGAACGTCCTACGAGCAGTACTTC. Translation gives CAIRGTSGRTSYEQYF.

The rearrangement uses TRBV27 and TRBJ2-3; D unresolved. The CDR3 consists of 14 residues. Between the trimmed V and J ends, which lost 3 bases and 3 bases, there was a span of 10 bases. The germline V gene encodes CDR1 MNHEY and CDR2 SMNVEV (reference sequence). CDR3 sequence: CASSFLEKTDTQYF. In nucleotides, the CDR3 is TGTGCCAGCAGTTTTCTCGAGAAGACAGATACGCAGTATTTT.

V gene TRBV27 combines with J gene TRBJ2-7, with a tentative D call TRBD1 (6 bases). Per the germline V gene, CDR1 is MNHEY and CDR2 is SMNVEV (reference sequence). The CDR3 has 14 amino acids. Between the trimmed V and J ends, which lost 5 bases and 2 bases, there was a span of 13 bases. The CDR3 is CASSPRTETYEQYF. The CDR3 DNA follows: TGTGCCAGCAGTCCACGGACAGAAACCTACGAGCAGTACTTC.